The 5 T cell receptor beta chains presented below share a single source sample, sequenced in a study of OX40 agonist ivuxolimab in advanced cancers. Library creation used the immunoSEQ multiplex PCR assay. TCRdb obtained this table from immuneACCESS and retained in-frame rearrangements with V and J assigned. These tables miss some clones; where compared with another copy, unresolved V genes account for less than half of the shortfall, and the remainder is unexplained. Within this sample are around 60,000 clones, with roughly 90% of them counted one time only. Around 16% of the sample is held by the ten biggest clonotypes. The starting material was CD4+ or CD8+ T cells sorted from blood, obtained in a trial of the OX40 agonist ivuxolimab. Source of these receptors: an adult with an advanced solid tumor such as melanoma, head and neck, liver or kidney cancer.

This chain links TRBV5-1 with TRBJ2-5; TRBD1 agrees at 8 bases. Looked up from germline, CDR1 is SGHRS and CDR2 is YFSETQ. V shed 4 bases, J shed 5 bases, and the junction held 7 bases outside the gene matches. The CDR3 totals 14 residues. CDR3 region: CASSNGQGWETQYF. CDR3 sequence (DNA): TGCGCCAGCAGCAACGGACAGGGATGGGAGACCCAGTACTTC.

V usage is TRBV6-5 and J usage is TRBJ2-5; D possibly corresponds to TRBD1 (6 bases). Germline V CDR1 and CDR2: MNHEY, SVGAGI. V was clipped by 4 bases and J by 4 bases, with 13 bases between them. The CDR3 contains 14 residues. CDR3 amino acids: CASSLSTGPETQYF. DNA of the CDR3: TGTGCCAGCAGTTTATCGACAGGTCCAGAGACCCAGTACTTC.

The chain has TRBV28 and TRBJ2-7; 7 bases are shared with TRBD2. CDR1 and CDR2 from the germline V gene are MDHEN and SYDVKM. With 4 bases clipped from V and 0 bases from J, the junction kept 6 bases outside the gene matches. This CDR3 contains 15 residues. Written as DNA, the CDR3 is TGTGCCAGCAGTTATGGACTAGGGTACTCCTACGAGCAGTACTTC. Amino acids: CASSYGLGYSYEQYF.

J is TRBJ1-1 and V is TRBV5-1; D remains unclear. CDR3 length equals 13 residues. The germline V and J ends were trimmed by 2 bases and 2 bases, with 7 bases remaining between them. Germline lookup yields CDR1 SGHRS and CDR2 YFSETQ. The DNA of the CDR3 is TGCGCCAGCAGCTTCCAGCAAAACACTGAAGCTTTCTTT. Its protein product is CASSFQQNTEAFF.

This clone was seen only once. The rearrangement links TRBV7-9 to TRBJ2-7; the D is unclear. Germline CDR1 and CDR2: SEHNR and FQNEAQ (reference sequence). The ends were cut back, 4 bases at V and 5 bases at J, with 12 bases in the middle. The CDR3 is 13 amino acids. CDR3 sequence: CASSSSAVNEQYF. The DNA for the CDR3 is TGTGCCAGCAGCTCTTCGGCAGTTAACGAGCAGTACTTC.